These T cell receptor beta chains were read from a single sample in a study of T cells after somatic rescue of genetic block. Assay: immunoSEQ multiplex PCR; the TCRdb copy retains only in-frame clones and omits some. The table includes about 88,000 clones, 70% to 90% detected once. Source material: peripheral blood mononuclear cells (PBMCs). These receptors all come from a woman aged 18-30 years. Both conserved end residues are part of each CDR3. The D gene is left open where the match is weak. Clone size appears in some rows only: once, few, many, or a class for an expanded clone.

D gene	J gene	V gene	clone size	CDR3 DNA	CDR3 protein
NA	TRBJ2-7	TRBV29-1	NA	TGCAGCGTCGCCGACAGCTCCTACGAGCAGTACTTC	CSVADSSYEQYF
NA	TRBJ2-7	TRBV13	NA	TGTGCCAGCAGCTTATTGGGGGTTGTGGAGCAGTACTTC	CASSLLGVVEQYF
TRBD2	TRBJ2-7	TRBV7-9	medium-sized	TGTGCCAGCAGCCCAAGCGGGAGGGGCTACGAGCAGTACTTC	CASSPSGRGYEQYF
TRBD2	TRBJ2-3	TRBV6-5	NA	TGTGCCAGCAGTTACACTAGCGGGATGCATACGCAGTATTTT	CASSYTSGMHTQYF
NA	TRBJ2-3	TRBV28	NA	TGTGCCAGCGCGAGCTCCTCGCCTACAGATACGCAGTATTTT	CASASSSPTDTQYF
NA	TRBJ1-5	TRBV27	NA	TGTGCCAGCAGTTTATCCCGATATAGCAATCAGCCCCAGCATTTT	CASSLSRYSNQPQHF
NA	TRBJ2-5	TRBV7-9	NA	TGTGCCAGCAGCTTAGGAGCGCGGTGGGAGGCGGGGACCCAGTACTTC	CASSLGARWEAGTQYF
TRBD1	TRBJ2-3	TRBV29-1	NA	TGCAGCGCCGCGGACAGGACAAGCACAGATACGCAGTATTTT	CSAADRTSTDTQYF
NA	TRBJ1-5	TRBV27	NA	TGTGCCAGCAGTTCAGGGGCCGGCAATCAGCCCCAGCATTTT	CASSSGAGNQPQHF
NA	TRBJ2-5	TRBV29-1	NA	TGCAGCGTAGCTACAGGAGAGCAGTACTTC	CSVATGEQYF
NA	TRBJ2-7	TRBV7-9	NA	TGTGCCAGCAGCTTACGAACCTACGAGCAGTACTTC	CASSLRTYEQYF
NA	TRBJ2-1	TRBV28	NA	TGTGCCAGCAGCGCTTGGGACCGGGGGAATGAGCAGTTCTTC	CASSAWDRGNEQFF
NA	TRBJ2-7	TRBV29-1	once	TGCAGCGTCGCGGGATCCCGGTACGAGCAGTACTTC	CSVAGSRYEQYF
NA	TRBJ2-7	TRBV28	NA	TGTGCCAGCAGTTTTGGAGGGCAGGGGGATTTCTACGAGCAGTACTTC	CASSFGGQGDFYEQYF
TRBD2	TRBJ2-6	TRBV6-4	NA	TGTGCCAGCAGTCACCGGGGGGGCTCTGGGGCCAACGTCCTGACTTTC	CASSHRGGSGANVLTF
TRBD1	TRBJ2-7	TRBV18	NA	TGTGCCAGCTCACCTACAGGGGGCGAGCAGTACTTC	CASSPTGGEQYF
NA	TRBJ2-3	TRBV4-1	NA	TGCGCCAGCAGCCAAGATCATCGCCCTCCGCTAGAAGCCACAGATACGCAGTATTTT	CASSQDHRPPLEATDTQYF
TRBD2	TRBJ2-7	TRBV4-1	NA	TGCGCCAGCAGCCAAGCTAGCGGGAGTCTTACCGAGCAGTACTTC	CASSQASGSLTEQYF
TRBD2	TRBJ2-5	TRBV7-9	NA	TGTGCCAGCAGCGCCACTAGCGGCCGCCGTGAGACCCAGTACTTC	CASSATSGRRETQYF
TRBD1	TRBJ1-6	TRBV30	NA	TGTGCCTGGAGTTCCAGGACAGGTAGTGGTTCACCCCTCCACTTT	CAWSSRTGSGSPLHF
NA	TRBJ1-2	TRBV6-6	once	TGTGCCAGCAGACTAGACGCGCGTCAGGGGTTGGGCTACACCTTC	CASRLDARQGLGYTF
NA	TRBJ2-7	TRBV27	NA	TGTGCCAGCAGTGGTCGGGACTCCTCCTACGAGCAGTACTTC	CASSGRDSSYEQYF
TRBD1	TRBJ1-1	TRBV6-5	NA	TGTGCCAGCAGCCCGGGACAGCCGAACACTGAAGCTTTCTTT	CASSPGQPNTEAFF
NA	TRBJ2-7	TRBV6-1	NA	TGTGCCAGCAGTGAAGATCGTAACTCCTACGAGCAGTACTTC	CASSEDRNSYEQYF
TRBD1	TRBJ1-2	TRBV6-1	NA	TGTGCCAGCAGTATGGGACAGGGCTATGGCTACACCTTC	CASSMGQGYGYTF
TRBD2	TRBJ2-7	TRBV27	once	TGTGCCAGCAGAGGATTCTCCGGGACTAGCGGGAATGGGTACGAGCAGTACTTC	CASRGFSGTSGNGYEQYF
TRBD1	TRBJ2-5	TRBV2	NA	TGTGCCAGCAGTGGCCCAGGGGGAGAGACCCAGTACTTC	CASSGPGGETQYF
NA	TRBJ2-7	TRBV10-3	once	TGTGCCATCAACGGGCCCGGAGCCTACGAGCAGTACTTC	CAINGPGAYEQYF
NA	TRBJ2-7	TRBV7-7	NA	TGTGCTAGCAGCTTAGGCCCGAGGTCCTACGAGCAGTACTTC	CASSLGPRSYEQYF
NA	TRBJ1-1	TRBV5-1	NA	TGCGCCAGCAGCTTGGTCCCGGGACACAGGAACACTGAAGCTTTCTTT	CASSLVPGHRNTEAFF
TRBD2	TRBJ2-3	TRBV6-1	NA	TGTGCCAGCAGTGCCGCGGGAGGAAGCACAGATACGCAGTATTTT	CASSAAGGSTDTQYF
NA	TRBJ2-1	TRBV19	NA	TGTGCCAGTGGGCGGGATTTAGAGGACAATGAGCAGTTCTTC	CASGRDLEDNEQFF
NA	TRBJ1-5	TRBV28	NA	TGTGCCAGCAGTCTCCCGGGACCCCTGGGGCAGCCCCAGCATTTT	CASSLPGPLGQPQHF
TRBD2	TRBJ2-7	TRBV11-2	NA	TGTGCCAGCAGCCGGACTAGGGACTACGAGCAGTACTTC	CASSRTRDYEQYF
NA	TRBJ1-1	TRBV4-1	NA	TGCGCCAGCAGCCAAGAAGACAGAATTAACACTGAAGCTTTCTTT	CASSQEDRINTEAFF
NA	TRBJ2-7	TRBV6-5	NA	TGTGCCAGCAGTTACGGGTCTAGGATCTACGAGCAGTACTTC	CASSYGSRIYEQYF
TRBD1	TRBJ2-3	TRBV5-1	NA	TGCGCCAGCAGCTCGACAGGGCTCCACACAGATACGCAGTATTTT	CASSSTGLHTDTQYF
NA	TRBJ2-1	TRBV6-5	NA	TGTGCCAGCAGGACCCACTCCTACAATGAGCAGTTCTTC	CASRTHSYNEQFF
NA	TRBJ1-5	TRBV27	NA	TGTGCCAGCAGTCCCTTCGTGGCAGAACCCAATCAGCCCCAGCATTTT	CASSPFVAEPNQPQHF
NA	TRBJ1-1	TRBV28	NA	TGTGCCAGCAGTTCCCCCCTGGCAGATGAAGCTTTCTTT	CASSSPLADEAFF
NA	TRBJ2-1	TRBV7-3	NA	TGTGCCAGCAGCGCGGGGGCAGGGTGGCAGTTCTTC	CASSAGAGWQFF
TRBD2	TRBJ2-1	TRBV11-2	NA	TGTGCCAGCAGTCTAGGCGCTAGCGGGAGGTATTCCTACAATGAGCAGTTCTTC	CASSLGASGRYSYNEQFF
NA	TRBJ1-5	TRBV28	NA	TGTGCCAGCAGGGGACTTGGGGGCAATCAGCCCCAGCATTTT	CASRGLGGNQPQHF
TRBD1	TRBJ1-1	TRBV29-1	NA	TGCAGCGTTGCTGCCTCCGGGACAGCCTTGAACACTGAAGCTTTCTTT	CSVAASGTALNTEAFF
NA	TRBJ2-3	TRBV28	NA	TGTGCCAGCAGTTTAGACGGGCGGGCAGATACGCAGTATTTT	CASSLDGRADTQYF
NA	TRBJ1-1	TRBV27	NA	TGTGCCAGCAGTCGAAGGACGTTGAACACTGAAGCTTTCTTT	CASSRRTLNTEAFF
TRBD2	TRBJ2-2	TRBV5-1	NA	TGCGCCAGCAGCCTCTTGGGACTAGCGGGGCCGAACACCGGGGAGCTGTTTTTT	CASSLLGLAGPNTGELFF
NA	TRBJ1-6	TRBV30	NA	TGTGCCTGGAGTGTACAAGGGGACTCACCCCTCCACTTT	CAWSVQGDSPLHF
TRBD1	TRBJ1-2	TRBV12-5	once	TGTGCTAGCTCCGGGACAGTCCCGTTTGGTGGCTACACCTTC	CASSGTVPFGGYTF
NA	TRBJ1-2	TRBV7-2	NA	TGTGCCAGCAGCTTAGATTTGGGCCTACGAAACTATGGCTACACCTTC	CASSLDLGLRNYGYTF
NA	TRBJ1-4	TRBV5-1	NA	TGCGCCAGCAGCTTGGCCGGGGGCCTTAGGGATCAAAATGAAAAACTGTTTTTT	CASSLAGGLRDQNEKLFF
NA	TRBJ1-3	TRBV9	NA	TGTGCCAGCAGCGTAACCGACTCTGGAAACACCATATATTTT	CASSVTDSGNTIYF
NA	TRBJ1-3	TRBV4-1	NA	TGCGCCAGCAGCCAAGATCGGGGGCCTGGAAACACCATATATTTT	CASSQDRGPGNTIYF
NA	TRBJ2-3	TRBV9	medium-sized	TGTGCCAGCAGCGTACGTGGTCGACACACAGATACGCAGTATTTT	CASSVRGRHTDTQYF
NA	TRBJ1-1	TRBV27	NA	TGTGCCAGCAGTTTAGGGGTTGACTGGAGCGAAGCTTTCTTT	CASSLGVDWSEAFF
NA	TRBJ1-5	TRBV5-6	NA	TGTGCCAGCAGCTTGAGGTTTCAGCCCCAGCATTTT	CASSLRFQPQHF
NA	TRBJ1-2	TRBV6-1	NA	TGTGCCAGCAGGGTGGGGACCTATGGCTACACCTTC	CASRVGTYGYTF
NA	TRBJ1-2	TRBV27	NA	TGTGCCAGCAGGGTACAGGGACATGGTGTGAGGGGCTACACCTTC	CASRVQGHGVRGYTF
NA	TRBJ2-7	TRBV7-9	NA	TGTGCCAGCAGCTTAGGATTGAACTACGAGCAGTACTTC	CASSLGLNYEQYF
NA	TRBJ2-7	TRBV21-1	NA	TGTGCCAGCCCAAAGAGGGATTCAGCCTACGAGCAGTACTTC	CASPKRDSAYEQYF